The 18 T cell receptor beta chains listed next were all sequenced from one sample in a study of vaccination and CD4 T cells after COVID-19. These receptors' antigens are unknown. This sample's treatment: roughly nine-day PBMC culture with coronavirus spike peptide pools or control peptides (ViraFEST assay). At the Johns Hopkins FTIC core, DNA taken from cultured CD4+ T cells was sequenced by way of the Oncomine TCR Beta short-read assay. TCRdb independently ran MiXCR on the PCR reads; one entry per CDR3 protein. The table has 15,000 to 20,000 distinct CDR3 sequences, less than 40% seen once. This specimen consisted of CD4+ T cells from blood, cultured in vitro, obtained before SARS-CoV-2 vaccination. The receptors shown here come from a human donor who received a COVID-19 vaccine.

CDR3 nucleotide sequence: TGTGCCTCCTCCGGGACACGATACACCGGGGAGCTGTTTTTT. This sequence encodes CASSGTRYTGELFF. The chain couples TRBV30 to TRBJ2-2; tentative D call: TRBD1 (6 bases). Trimming took 7 bases from V and 3 from J, leaving 15 bases between them. Germline assignment: CDR1 GTSNPN and CDR2 SVGIG (reference sequence). The CDR3 runs 14 residues.

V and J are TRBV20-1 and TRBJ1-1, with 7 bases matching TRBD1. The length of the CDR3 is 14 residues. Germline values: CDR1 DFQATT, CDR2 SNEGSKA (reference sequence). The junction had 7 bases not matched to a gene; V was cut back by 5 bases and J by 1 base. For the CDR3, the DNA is TGCAGTGCTGGGAGAGGGGGCTCGAACACTGAAGCTTTCTTT. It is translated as CSAGRGGSNTEAFF.

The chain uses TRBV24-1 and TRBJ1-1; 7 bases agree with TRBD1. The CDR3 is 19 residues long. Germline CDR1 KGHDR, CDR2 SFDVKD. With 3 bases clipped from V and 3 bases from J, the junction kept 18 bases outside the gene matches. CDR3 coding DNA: TGTGCCACCAGTGATGGGGGGGGGGAGACAGGGTGCTTTTACACTGAAGCTTTCTTT. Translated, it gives CATSDGGGETGCFYTEAFF.

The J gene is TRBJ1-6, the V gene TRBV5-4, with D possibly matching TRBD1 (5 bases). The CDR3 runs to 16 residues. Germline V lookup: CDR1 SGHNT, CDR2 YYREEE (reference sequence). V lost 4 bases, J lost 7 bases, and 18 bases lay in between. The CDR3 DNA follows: TGTGCCAGCAGCATGGGCCGGGCGGGACGAAATTCACCCCTCCACTTT. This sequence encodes CASSMGRAGRNSPLHF. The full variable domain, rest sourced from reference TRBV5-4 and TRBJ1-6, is ETGVTQSPTHLIKTRGQQVTLRCSSQSGHNTVSWYQQALGQGPQFIFQYYREEENGRGNFPPRFSGLQFPNYSSELNVNALELDDSALYLCASSMGRAGRNSPLHFGNGTRLTVT.

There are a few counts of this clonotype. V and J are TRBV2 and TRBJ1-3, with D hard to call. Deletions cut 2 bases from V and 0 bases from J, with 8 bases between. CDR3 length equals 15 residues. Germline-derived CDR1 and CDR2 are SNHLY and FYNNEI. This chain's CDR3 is CASSEPGYSGNTIYF. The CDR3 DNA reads TGTGCCAGCAGTGAACCGGGGTACTCTGGAAACACCATATATTTT.

The CDR3, as DNA: TGTGCCAGCAGTATATACTCTGTTTTGTGGGGAAACACCATATATTTT. Translating gives CASSIYSVLWGNTIYF. J is TRBJ1-3 and V is TRBV28; D is unclear. Per the germline V gene, CDR1 is MDHEN and CDR2 is SYDVKM. The V end was cut by 5 bases, the J end by 4 bases, with 18 bases between. This CDR3 has 16 amino acids. Supplemented by reference TRBV28 and TRBJ1-3, the full variable domain reads DVKVTQSSRYLVKRTGEKVFLECVQDMDHENMFWYRQDPGLGLRLIYFSYDVKMKEKGDIPEGYSVSREKKERFSLILESASTNQTSMYLCASSIYSVLWGNTIYFGEGSWLTVV.

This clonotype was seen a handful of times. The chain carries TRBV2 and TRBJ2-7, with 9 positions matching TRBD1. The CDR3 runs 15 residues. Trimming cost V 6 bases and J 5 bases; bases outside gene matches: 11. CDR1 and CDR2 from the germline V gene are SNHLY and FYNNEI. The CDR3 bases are TGTGCCAGCAGCCCACAGGGGGCCATTTGGAACGAGCAGTACTTC. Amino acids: CASSPQGAIWNEQYF.

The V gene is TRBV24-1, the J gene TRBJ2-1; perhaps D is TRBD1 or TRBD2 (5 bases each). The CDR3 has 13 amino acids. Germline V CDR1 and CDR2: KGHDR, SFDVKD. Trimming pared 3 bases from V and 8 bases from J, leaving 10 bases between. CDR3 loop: CATSDGGFDEQFF. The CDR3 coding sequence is TGTGCCACCAGTGATGGGGGATTCGATGAGCAGTTCTTC.

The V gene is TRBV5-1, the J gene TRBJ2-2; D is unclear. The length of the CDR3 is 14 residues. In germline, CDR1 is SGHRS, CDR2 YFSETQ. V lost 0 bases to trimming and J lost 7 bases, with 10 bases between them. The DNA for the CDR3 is TGCGCCAGCAGCTTGGCGAGCGATGTCGGGGAGCTGTTTTTT. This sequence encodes CASSLASDVGELFF.

The CDR3 reads CASSEVEGTRAGDTQYF. CDR3 coding DNA: TGTGCCAGCAGTGAAGTCGAGGGGACAAGGGCCGGGGATACGCAGTATTTT. The V call is TRBV6-1, the J call TRBJ2-3, with a weak D call TRBD1 (6 bases). CDR3 length: 17 residues. Deletions cut 1 base from V and 6 bases from J, with 20 bases between. Germline-derived CDR1 and CDR2 are MNHNS and SASEGT.

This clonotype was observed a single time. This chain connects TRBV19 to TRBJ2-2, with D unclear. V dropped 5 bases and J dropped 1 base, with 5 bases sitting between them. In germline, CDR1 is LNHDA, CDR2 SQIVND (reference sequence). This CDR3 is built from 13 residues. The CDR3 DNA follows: TGTGCCAGTAGTGGGGTGAACACCGGGGAGCTGTTTTTT. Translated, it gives CASSGVNTGELFF.

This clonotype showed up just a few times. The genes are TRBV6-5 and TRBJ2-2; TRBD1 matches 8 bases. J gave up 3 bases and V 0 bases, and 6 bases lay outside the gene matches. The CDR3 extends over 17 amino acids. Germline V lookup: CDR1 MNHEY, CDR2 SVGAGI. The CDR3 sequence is CASSYSNRGKYTGELFF. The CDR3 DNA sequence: TGTGCCAGCAGTTACTCGAACAGGGGGAAGTACACCGGGGAGCTGTTTTTT.

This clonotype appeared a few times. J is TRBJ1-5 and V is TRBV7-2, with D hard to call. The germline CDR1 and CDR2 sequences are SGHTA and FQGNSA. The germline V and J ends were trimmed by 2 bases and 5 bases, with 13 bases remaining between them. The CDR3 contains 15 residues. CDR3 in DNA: TGTGCCAGCAGCTTATTTATGGGTTCTCATCAGCCCCAGCATTTT. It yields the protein CASSLFMGSHQPQHF. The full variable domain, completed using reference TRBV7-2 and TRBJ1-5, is GAGVSQSPSNKVTEKGKDVELRCDPISGHTALYWYRQSLGQGLEFLIYFQGNSAPDKSGLPSDRFSAERTGGSVSTLTIQRTQQEDSAVYLCASSLFMGSHQPQHFGDGTRLSIL.

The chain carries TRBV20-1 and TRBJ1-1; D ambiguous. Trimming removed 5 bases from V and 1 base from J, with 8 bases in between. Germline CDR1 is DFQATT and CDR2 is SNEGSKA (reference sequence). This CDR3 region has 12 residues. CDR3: CSAELPNTEAFF. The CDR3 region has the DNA TGCAGTGCTGAACTACCGAACACTGAAGCTTTCTTT.

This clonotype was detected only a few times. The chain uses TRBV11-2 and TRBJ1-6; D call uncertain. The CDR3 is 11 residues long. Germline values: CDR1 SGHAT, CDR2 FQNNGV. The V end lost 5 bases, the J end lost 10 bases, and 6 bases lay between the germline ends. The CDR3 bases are TGTGCCAGCAGCCTCGCCTCACCCCTCCACTTT. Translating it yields CASSLASPLHF.

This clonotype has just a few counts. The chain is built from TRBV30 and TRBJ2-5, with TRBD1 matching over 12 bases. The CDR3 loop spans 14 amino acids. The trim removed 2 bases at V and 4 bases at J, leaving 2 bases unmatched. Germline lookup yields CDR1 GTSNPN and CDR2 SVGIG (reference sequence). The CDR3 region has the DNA TGTGCCTGGAGTCGGGACAGGGGGCGAGAGACCCAGTACTTC. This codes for CAWSRDRGRETQYF.

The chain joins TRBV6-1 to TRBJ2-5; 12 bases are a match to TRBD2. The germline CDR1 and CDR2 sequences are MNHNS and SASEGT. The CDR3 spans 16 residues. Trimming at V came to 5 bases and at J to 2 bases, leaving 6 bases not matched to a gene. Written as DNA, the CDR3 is TGTGCCAGCAGTCCCCCGACTAGCGGGGGACAAGAGACCCAGTACTTC. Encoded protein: CASSPPTSGGQETQYF.

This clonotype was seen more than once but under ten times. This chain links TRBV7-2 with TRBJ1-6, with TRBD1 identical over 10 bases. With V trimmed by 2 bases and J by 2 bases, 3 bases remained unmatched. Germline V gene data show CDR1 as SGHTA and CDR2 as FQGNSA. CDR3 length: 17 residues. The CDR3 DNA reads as TGTGCCAGCAGCTTAAAGACAGGGGGCGCCTATAATTCACCCCTCCACTTT. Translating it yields CASSLKTGGAYNSPLHF.